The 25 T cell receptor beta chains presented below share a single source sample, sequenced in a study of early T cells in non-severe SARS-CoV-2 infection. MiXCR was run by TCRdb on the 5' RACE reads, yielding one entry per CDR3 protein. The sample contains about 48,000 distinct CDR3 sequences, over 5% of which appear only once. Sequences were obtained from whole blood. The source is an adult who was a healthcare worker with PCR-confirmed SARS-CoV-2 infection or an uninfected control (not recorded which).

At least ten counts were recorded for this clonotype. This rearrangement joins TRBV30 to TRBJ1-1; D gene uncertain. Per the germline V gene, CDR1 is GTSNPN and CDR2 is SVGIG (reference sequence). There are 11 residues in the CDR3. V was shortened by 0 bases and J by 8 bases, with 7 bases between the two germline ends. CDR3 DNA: TGTGCCTGGAGTGTACAGACCGAAGCTTTCTTT. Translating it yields CAWSVQTEAFF.

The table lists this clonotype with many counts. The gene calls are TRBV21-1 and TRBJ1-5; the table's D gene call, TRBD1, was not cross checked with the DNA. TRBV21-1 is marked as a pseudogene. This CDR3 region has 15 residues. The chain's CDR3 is CASSRPGQGNQPQHF. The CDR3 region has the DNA TGTGCCAGCAGCAGACCGGGACAGGGCAATCAGCCCCAGCATTTT.

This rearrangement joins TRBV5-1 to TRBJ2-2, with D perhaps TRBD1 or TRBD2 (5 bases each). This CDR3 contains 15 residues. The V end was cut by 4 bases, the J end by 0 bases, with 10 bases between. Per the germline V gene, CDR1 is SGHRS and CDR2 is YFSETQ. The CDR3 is CASSPGRSNTGELFF. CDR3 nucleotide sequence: TGCGCCAGCAGCCCGGGACGTTCGAACACCGGGGAGCTGTTTTTT. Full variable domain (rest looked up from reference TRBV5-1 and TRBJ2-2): KAGVTQTPRYLIKTRGQQVTLSCSPISGHRSVSWYQQTPGQGLQFLFEYFSETQRNKGNFPGRFSGRQFSNSRSEMNVSTLELGDSALYLCASSPGRSNTGELFFGEGSRLTVL.

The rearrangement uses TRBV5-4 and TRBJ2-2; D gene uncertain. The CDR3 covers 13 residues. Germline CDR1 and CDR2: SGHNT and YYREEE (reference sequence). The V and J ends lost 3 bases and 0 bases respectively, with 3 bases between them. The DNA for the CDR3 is TGTGCCAGCAGCTCCGCGAACACCGGGGAGCTGTTTTTT. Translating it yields CASSSANTGELFF.

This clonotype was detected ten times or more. Written as DNA, the CDR3 is TGTGCCAGCAGTGACTCGGGGGTATTCGACAGCAATGAGCAGTTCTTC. Amino acid sequence: CASSDSGVFDSNEQFF. The gene calls are TRBV6-4 and TRBJ2-1, with D possibly called TRBD1 or TRBD2 (5 bases each). Germline-derived CDR1 and CDR2 are MRHNA and SNTAGT. The CDR3 consists of 16 residues. V lost 0 bases and J 6 bases, leaving 15 bases between the germline ends.

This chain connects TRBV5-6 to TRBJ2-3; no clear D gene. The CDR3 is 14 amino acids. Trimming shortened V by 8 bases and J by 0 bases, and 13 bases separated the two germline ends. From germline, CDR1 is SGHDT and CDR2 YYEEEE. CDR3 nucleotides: TGTGCCAGTCTGCAGTCCTTTAGCACAGATACGCAGTATTTT. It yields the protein CASLQSFSTDTQYF.

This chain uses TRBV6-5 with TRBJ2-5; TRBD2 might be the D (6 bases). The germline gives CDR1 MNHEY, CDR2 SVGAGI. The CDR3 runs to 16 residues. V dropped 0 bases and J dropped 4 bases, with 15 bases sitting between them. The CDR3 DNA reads TGTGCCAGCAGTTACTCGATTTCGGGAGCGAGAGAGACCCAGTACTTC. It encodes CASSYSISGARETQYF.

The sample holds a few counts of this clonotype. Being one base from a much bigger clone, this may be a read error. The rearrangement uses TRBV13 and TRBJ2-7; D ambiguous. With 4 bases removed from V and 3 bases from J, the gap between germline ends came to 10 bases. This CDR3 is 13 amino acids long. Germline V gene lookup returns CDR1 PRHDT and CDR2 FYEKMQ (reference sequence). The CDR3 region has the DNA TGTGCCAGCAGCTCGGACGGAGTCTACGAGCAGTACTTC. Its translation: CASSSDGVYEQYF.

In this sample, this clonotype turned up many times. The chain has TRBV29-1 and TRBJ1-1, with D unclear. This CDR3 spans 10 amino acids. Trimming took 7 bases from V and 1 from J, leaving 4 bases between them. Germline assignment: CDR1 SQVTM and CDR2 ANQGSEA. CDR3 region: CSGANTEAFF. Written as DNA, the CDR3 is TGCAGCGGAGCGAACACTGAAGCTTTCTTT.

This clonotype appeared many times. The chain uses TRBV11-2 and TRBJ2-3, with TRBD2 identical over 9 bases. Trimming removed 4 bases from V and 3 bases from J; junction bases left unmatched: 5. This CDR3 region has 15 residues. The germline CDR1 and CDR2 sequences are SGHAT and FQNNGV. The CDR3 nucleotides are TGTGCCAGCAGCTCCGGACTAGCGTTAACAGATACGCAGTATTTT. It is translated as CASSSGLALTDTQYF.

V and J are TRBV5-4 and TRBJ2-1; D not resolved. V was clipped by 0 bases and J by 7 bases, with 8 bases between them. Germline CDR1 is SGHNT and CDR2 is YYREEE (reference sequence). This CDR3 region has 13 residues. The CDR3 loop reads CASSLVERNEQFF. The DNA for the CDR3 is TGTGCCAGCAGCTTGGTGGAGAGGAATGAGCAGTTCTTC.

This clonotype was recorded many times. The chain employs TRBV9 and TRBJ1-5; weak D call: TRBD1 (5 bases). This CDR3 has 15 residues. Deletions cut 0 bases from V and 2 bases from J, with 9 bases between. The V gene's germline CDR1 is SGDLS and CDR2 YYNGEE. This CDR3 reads CASSVGQGGNQPQHF. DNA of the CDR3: TGTGCCAGCAGCGTAGGCCAGGGTGGCAATCAGCCCCAGCATTTT. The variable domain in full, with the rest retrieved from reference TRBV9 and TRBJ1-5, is DSGVTQTPKHLITATGQRVTLRCSPRSGDLSVYWYQQSLDQGLQFLIQYYNGEERAKGNILERFSAQQFPDLHSELNLSSLELGDSALYFCASSVGQGGNQPQHFGDGTRLSIL.

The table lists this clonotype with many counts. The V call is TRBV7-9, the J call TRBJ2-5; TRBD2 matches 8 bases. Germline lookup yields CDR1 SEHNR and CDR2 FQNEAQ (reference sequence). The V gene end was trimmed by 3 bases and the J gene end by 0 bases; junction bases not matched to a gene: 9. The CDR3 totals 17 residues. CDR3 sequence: CASSFDGGGPYQETQYF. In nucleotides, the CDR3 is TGTGCCAGCAGCTTCGATGGCGGGGGGCCGTACCAAGAGACCCAGTACTTC.

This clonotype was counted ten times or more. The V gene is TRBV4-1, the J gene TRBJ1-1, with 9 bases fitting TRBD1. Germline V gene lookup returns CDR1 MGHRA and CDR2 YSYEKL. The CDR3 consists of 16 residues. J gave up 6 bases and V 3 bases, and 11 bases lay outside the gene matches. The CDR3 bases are TGCGCCAGCAGCCACTTCTTGGACAGGGGATCCCCTGAAGCTTTCTTT. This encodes CASSHFLDRGSPEAFF.

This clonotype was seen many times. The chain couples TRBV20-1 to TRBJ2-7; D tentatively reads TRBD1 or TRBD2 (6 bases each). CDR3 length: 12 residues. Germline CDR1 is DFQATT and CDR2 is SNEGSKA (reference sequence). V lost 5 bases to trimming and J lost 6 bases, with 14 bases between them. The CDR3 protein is CSALWGAAEQYF. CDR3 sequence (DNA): TGCAGTGCTCTGTGGGGGGCTGCCGAGCAGTACTTC.

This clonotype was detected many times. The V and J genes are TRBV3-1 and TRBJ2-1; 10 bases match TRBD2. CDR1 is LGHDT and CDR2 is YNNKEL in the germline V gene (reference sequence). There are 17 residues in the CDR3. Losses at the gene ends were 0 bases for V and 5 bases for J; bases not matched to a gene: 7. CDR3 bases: TGTGCCAGCAGCCAAGAGGCTAGCGGGAGTAGTAACAATGAGCAGTTCTTC. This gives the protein CASSQEASGSSNNEQFF.

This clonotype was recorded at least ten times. The CDR3 DNA is TGTGCTAGTGGTCAAACGGGGGAACAGCCCCAGCATTTT. As protein: CASGQTGEQPQHF. This chain connects TRBV12-5 to TRBJ1-5, with D tentatively TRBD1 (5 bases). Trimming shortened V by 5 bases and J by 7 bases, and 12 bases separated the two germline ends. The germline V gene encodes CDR1 LGHNT and CDR2 FRNRAP. This CDR3 has 13 residues.

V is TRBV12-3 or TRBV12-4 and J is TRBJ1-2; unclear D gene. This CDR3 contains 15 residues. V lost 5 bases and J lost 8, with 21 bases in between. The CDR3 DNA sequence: TGTGCCAGCAGTCTCCGGGCCTATAATGCGCGGGGCTACACCTTC. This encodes CASSLRAYNARGYTF.

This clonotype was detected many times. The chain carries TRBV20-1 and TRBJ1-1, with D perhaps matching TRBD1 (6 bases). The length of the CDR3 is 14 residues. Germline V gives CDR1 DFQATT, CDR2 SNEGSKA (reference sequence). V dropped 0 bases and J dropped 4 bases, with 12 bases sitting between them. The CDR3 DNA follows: TGCAGTGCTAGAGATCCGCAGGGGAGCACTGAAGCTTTCTTT. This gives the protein CSARDPQGSTEAFF.

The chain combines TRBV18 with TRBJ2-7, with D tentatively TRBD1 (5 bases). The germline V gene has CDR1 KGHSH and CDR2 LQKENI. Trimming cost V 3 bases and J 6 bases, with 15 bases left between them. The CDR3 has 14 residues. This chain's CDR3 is CASSPPARVAEQYF. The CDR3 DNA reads TGTGCCAGCTCACCCCCGGCCAGGGTTGCCGAGCAGTACTTC. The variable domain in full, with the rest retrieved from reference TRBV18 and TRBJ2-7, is NAGVMQNPRHLVRRRGQEARLRCSPMKGHSHVYWYRQLPEEGLKFMVYLQKENIIDESGMPKERFSAEFPKEGPSILRIQQVVRGDSAAYFCASSPPARVAEQYFGPGTRLTVT.

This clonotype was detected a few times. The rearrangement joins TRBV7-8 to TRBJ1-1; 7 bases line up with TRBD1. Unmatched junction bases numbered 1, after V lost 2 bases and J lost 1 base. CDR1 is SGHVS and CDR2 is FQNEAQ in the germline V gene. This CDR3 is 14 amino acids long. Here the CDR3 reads CASSLTGENTEAFF. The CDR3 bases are TGTGCCAGCAGCTTAACAGGGGAGAACACTGAAGCTTTCTTT.

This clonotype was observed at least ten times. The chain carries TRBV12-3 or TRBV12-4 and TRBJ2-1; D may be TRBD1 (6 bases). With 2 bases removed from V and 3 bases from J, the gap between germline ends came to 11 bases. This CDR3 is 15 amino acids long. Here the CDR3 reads CASSLIGGYYNEQFF. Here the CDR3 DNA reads TGTGCCAGCAGTTTAATAGGGGGATACTACAATGAGCAGTTCTTC.

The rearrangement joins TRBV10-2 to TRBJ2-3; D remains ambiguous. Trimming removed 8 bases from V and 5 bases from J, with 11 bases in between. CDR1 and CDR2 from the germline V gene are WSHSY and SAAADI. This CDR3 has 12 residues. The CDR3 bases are TGCGCCAGCTCCCCCGCCGGAGATACGCAGTATTTT. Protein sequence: CASSPAGDTQYF.

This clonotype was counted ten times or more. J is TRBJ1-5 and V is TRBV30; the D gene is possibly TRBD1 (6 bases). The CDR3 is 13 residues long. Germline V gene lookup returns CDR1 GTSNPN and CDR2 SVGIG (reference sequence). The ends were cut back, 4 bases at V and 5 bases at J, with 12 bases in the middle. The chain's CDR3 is CAWNKQGDQPQHF. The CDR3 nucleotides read TGTGCCTGGAATAAACAGGGAGATCAGCCCCAGCATTTT.

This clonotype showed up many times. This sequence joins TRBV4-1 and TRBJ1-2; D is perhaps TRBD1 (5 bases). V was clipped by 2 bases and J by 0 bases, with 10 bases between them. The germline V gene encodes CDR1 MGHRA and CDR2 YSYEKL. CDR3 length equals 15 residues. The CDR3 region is CASSQTQGTNYGYTF. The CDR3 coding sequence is TGCGCCAGCAGCCAAACCCAGGGAACTAACTATGGCTACACCTTC.